Presented here are 9 T cell receptor beta chains from one specimen sequenced in a study of beta chain features in type 1 diabetes. The antigens for these receptors are not known. Overall study findings and caveats: Type 1 diabetes patients had TCRB CDR3s that were shorter (moderately but significantly so) in all four CD4+ subsets.

Expressed TCRB transcripts were sequenced after all isolated RNA was converted to cDNA. Measured with immunoSEQ multiplex PCR; TCRdb has only the in-frame clones, and not every one. The sample contains some 700,000 clones, roughly 12% of which appear only once. The sequenced sample was naive CD4+ T cells from blood. The receptors stem from a man aged 18-30 years with type 1 diabetes.

Only a few counts were recorded for this clone. V usage is TRBV28 and J usage is TRBJ1-2; D is unresolved. The CDR3 is made up of 14 amino acids. Germline CDR1 is MDHEN and CDR2 is SYDVKM. V was shortened by 4 bases and J by 7 bases, with 16 bases between the two germline ends. The CDR3 DNA follows: TGTGCCAGCAGTTCCGTATTAAGAACGGCTGGCTACACCTTC. Encoded protein: CASSSVLRTAGYTF.

CDR3 DNA: TGTGCCTGGAGGGGAAGACAGGATATTAACTATGGCTACACCTTC. Protein sequence: CAWRGRQDINYGYTF. The chain joins TRBV30 to TRBJ1-2, with D perhaps TRBD1 (6 bases). Germline CDR1 reads GTSNPN; CDR2 reads SVGIG (reference sequence). There are 15 residues in the CDR3. The ends were cut back, 3 bases at V and 1 base at J, with 15 bases in the middle. Full variable domain (rest looked up from reference TRBV30 and TRBJ1-2): SQTIHQWPATLVQPVGSPLSLECTVEGTSNPNLYWYRQAAGRGLQLLFYSVGIGQISSEVPQNLSASRPQDRQFILSSKKLLLSDSGFYLCAWRGRQDINYGYTFGSGTRLTVV.

Only a few counts were recorded for this clone. V gene TRBV2 combines with J gene TRBJ2-5; D remains ambiguous. The CDR3 consists of 11 residues. Deletions cut 6 bases from V and 5 bases from J, with 7 bases between. Germline V gene sequence: CDR1 SNHLY, CDR2 FYNNEI. In DNA form, the CDR3 reads TGTGCCAGCAGGGTGGCGGAGACCCAGTACTTC. Its protein product is CASRVAETQYF.

The table lists this clone with a few counts. The V call is TRBV6-5, the J call TRBJ2-7, with TRBD1 identical over 8 bases. V trimming: 4 bases; J trimming: 2 bases; junction bases outside the gene matches: 4. The germline V gene has CDR1 MNHEY and CDR2 SVGAGI. This CDR3 is 14 amino acids long. The chain's CDR3 is CASSSDREPYEQYF. DNA of the CDR3: TGTGCCAGCAGTTCGGACAGGGAGCCCTACGAGCAGTACTTC.

The table lists this clone with a few counts. This sequence joins TRBV29-1 and TRBJ1-1; 8 bases match TRBD1. In germline, CDR1 is SQVTM, CDR2 ANQGSEA. The V gene end was trimmed by 8 bases and the J gene end by 4 bases; junction bases not matched to a gene: 15. This CDR3 is built from 15 residues. CDR3 residues: CSTRGRTGSATEAFF. CDR3 nucleotide sequence: TGCAGCACCCGAGGTAGGACAGGGAGTGCCACTGAAGCTTTCTTT. Variable domain in full (rest from reference TRBV29-1 and TRBJ1-1): SAVISQKPSRDICQRGTSLTIQCQVDSQVTMMFWYRQQPGQSLTLIATANQGSEATYESGFVIDKFPISRPNLTFSTLTVSNMSPEDSSIYLCSTRGRTGSATEAFFGQGTRLTVV.

This clone has a handful of counts. The CDR3 spells CASSQALIGQAFF. CDR3 coding DNA: TGTGCCAGCAGCCAAGCCCTCATAGGACAAGCTTTCTTT. The chain has TRBV14 and TRBJ1-1; D call uncertain. The CDR3 spans 13 residues. The V gene's germline CDR1 is SGHDN and CDR2 FVKESK. V lost 1 base and J 9 bases, leaving 12 bases between the germline ends.

The chain combines TRBV30 with TRBJ1-5; a possible D gene is TRBD1 (5 bases). The V end lost 4 bases, the J end lost 6 bases, and 13 bases lay between the germline ends. Germline CDR1 is GTSNPN and CDR2 is SVGIG (reference sequence). This CDR3 comprises 13 residues. The CDR3 spells CAWTLAGSQPQHF. The CDR3 nucleotides are TGTGCCTGGACGTTGGCAGGGAGTCAGCCCCAGCATTTT.

This clone was seen only a few times. The chain couples TRBV29-1 to TRBJ1-2; D ambiguous. CDR1 and CDR2 (germline): SQVTM, ANQGSEA. Trimming took 7 bases from V and 12 from J, leaving 21 bases between them. The CDR3 is 12 residues long. The CDR3 region is CSAQSLQLGHTF. DNA of the CDR3: TGCAGCGCTCAAAGTCTTCAGTTGGGCCACACCTTC.

The chain employs TRBV27 and TRBJ2-7; no clear D gene. Per the germline V gene, CDR1 is MNHEY and CDR2 is SMNVEV (reference sequence). V was trimmed by 9 bases and J by 2 bases, leaving 20 bases between them. The CDR3 is 15 amino acids. The CDR3 nucleotides read TGTGCCAGTAAAATGAACAGCCCGAGCCCCTACGAGCAGTACTTC. As protein: CASKMNSPSPYEQYF.